Listed here are 30 T cell receptor beta chains from one sample, sequenced in a study of blood T cells in healthy people across ages. A second PCR of 7 to 11 cycles used a sample-barcoded 5' primer and a J-beta primer mix. TCRdb re-derived calls from the 5' RACE reads in MiXCR, one entry per CDR3 protein. Found here are roughly 900,000 distinct CDR3 sequences, roughly 50% of them singletons; the top ten hold 13%. Sequencing was performed on blood. The receptors stem from a man aged 25 to 40 in good health.

V and J are TRBV11-3 and TRBJ2-2; D perhaps matches TRBD1 (6 bases). Germline V lookup: CDR1 SGHNT, CDR2 YENEEA. The V gene lost 4 bases and the J gene lost 2 bases, with 17 bases spanning the gap. The length of the CDR3 is 17 residues. For the CDR3, the DNA is TGTGCCAGCAGCTCAGCAAACAGGGTCTTAAACACCGGGGAGCTGTTTTTT. Protein product: CASSSANRVLNTGELFF.

The gene calls are TRBV6-1 and TRBJ2-7; the match to TRBD1 covers 9 bases. Germline CDR1 MNHNS, CDR2 SASEGT. V shed 6 bases and J 1 base; nucleotides not matched to a gene: 16. CDR3 length: 18 residues. The CDR3 here is CASRDGQGTARTSYEQYF. In DNA, the CDR3 is TGTGCCAGCAGGGACGGACAGGGGACCGCTCGTACATCCTACGAGCAGTACTTC.

This clonotype showed up just once. This chain connects TRBV2 to TRBJ1-2; D remains ambiguous. The CDR3 extends over 12 amino acids. Germline V gene data show CDR1 as SNHLY and CDR2 as FYNNEI. The V gene lost 11 bases and the J gene lost 8 bases, with 18 bases spanning the gap. DNA for the CDR3: TGTGCCGGTACTACAGCGCCCGGCGGCTACACCTTC. Its translation: CAGTTAPGGYTF.

The CDR3 DNA reads as TGTGCCAGCAGCCTTACCCTACCGGGACAGGGTATGGGGAACACTGAAGCTTTCTTT. The encoded protein is CASSLTLPGQGMGNTEAFF. The chain couples TRBV27 to TRBJ1-1; 9 bases fit TRBD1. V was clipped by 6 bases and J by 1 base; unmatched bases: 18. CDR1 is MNHEY and CDR2 is SMNVEV in the germline V gene (reference sequence). The CDR3 loop spans 19 amino acids.

The chain links TRBV28 to TRBJ2-7; no firm D call. CDR3 length equals 15 residues. Germline CDR1 reads MDHEN; CDR2 reads SYDVKM. V gave up 3 bases and J gave up 1 base, with 13 bases separating them. Here the CDR3 DNA reads TGTGCCAGCAGTTTTCTTTTGAGTTCTTCCTACGAGCAGTACTTC. It specifies CASSFLLSSSYEQYF.

This clonotype has a count of ten or more. This chain uses TRBV6-2 or TRBV6-3 with TRBJ2-3; D gene unclear. CDR1 is MNHEY and CDR2 is SVGEGT in the germline V gene. The CDR3 consists of 12 residues. V lost 6 bases and J 3 bases, leaving 7 bases between the germline ends. CDR3 DNA: TGTGCCAGCAGAGGTGGGACAGATACGCAGTATTTT. Translation: CASRGGTDTQYF.

V is TRBV4-1 and J is TRBJ2-3, with D tentatively TRBD2 (5 bases). Trimming removed 0 bases at V and 4 bases at J, with 26 bases between. This CDR3 has 20 amino acids. From germline, CDR1 is MGHRA and CDR2 YSYEKL. CDR3 protein: CASSQDQDQEARWFPDTQYF. For the CDR3, the DNA is TGCGCCAGCAGCCAAGATCAAGATCAGGAGGCTCGCTGGTTCCCAGATACGCAGTATTTT.

The rearrangement uses TRBV12-3 or TRBV12-4 and TRBJ2-1, with 7 bases that match TRBD2. This CDR3 spans 14 amino acids. Trimming removed 7 bases from V and 3 bases from J; junction bases left unmatched: 6. The DNA of the CDR3 is TGTGCCAGCAAGAGCCGGGACTACTACAATGAGCAGTTCTTC. Protein sequence: CASKSRDYYNEQFF.

The chain carries TRBV7-9 and TRBJ1-2; D is unclear. This CDR3 is built from 15 residues. The V gene lost 2 bases and the J gene lost 4 bases, with 14 bases spanning the gap. From germline, CDR1 is SEHNR and CDR2 FQNEAQ (reference sequence). Here the CDR3 reads CASSLREQHIYGYTF. Here the CDR3 DNA reads TGTGCCAGCAGCTTACGGGAACAGCATATCTATGGCTACACCTTC.

The chain recombines TRBV11-3 with TRBJ1-2, with D possibly TRBD1 on 5 matching bases. Trimming removed 5 bases at V and 5 bases at J, with 27 bases between. The CDR3 spans 18 residues. The germline gives CDR1 SGHNT, CDR2 YENEEA. The CDR3: CASSRNSFSTAPSYGYTF. The CDR3 nucleotides read TGTGCCAGCAGCCGCAATAGCTTCTCGACAGCTCCTTCTTATGGCTACACCTTC.

This clonotype was picked up many times. CDR3 protein: CSASISGGTYEQYF. CDR3 nucleotides: TGCAGTGCTAGTATCAGCGGGGGAACCTACGAGCAGTACTTC. This chain links TRBV20-1 with TRBJ2-7, with 8 bases identical to TRBD2. Germline V lookup: CDR1 DFQATT, CDR2 SNEGSKA (reference sequence). The CDR3 sequence is 14 residues long. Trimming at V came to 3 bases and at J to 2 bases, leaving 6 bases not matched to a gene.

This clonotype was seen a handful of times. The chain uses TRBV11-3 and TRBJ1-2, with 8 positions matching TRBD1. Germline trimming cut 8 bases from V and 3 bases from J; bases unmatched to any gene: 5. Per the germline V gene, CDR1 is SGHNT and CDR2 is YENEEA. The CDR3 spans 13 residues. The CDR3 DNA reads as TGTGCCAGCGAGGGACAGGATGACTATGGCTACACCTTC. This sequence encodes CASEGQDDYGYTF. The full variable domain, in which reference TRBV11-3 and TRBJ1-2 provide the parts outside the CDR3, is EAGVVQSPRYKIIEKKQPVAFWCNPISGHNTLYWYLQNLGQGPELLIRYENEEAVDDSQLPKDRFSAERLKGVDSTLKIQPAELGDSAVYLCASEGQDDYGYTFGSGTRLTVV.

The chain uses TRBV7-2 and TRBJ2-1; 11 bases fit TRBD2. Trimming cost V 5 bases and J 7 bases; bases outside gene matches: 7. The germline gives CDR1 SGHTA, CDR2 FQGNSA. CDR3 length: 15 residues. The CDR3 DNA sequence: TGTGCCAGCAGCATAGGCTCTAGCGGGGGGAATGAGCAGTTCTTC. Its translation is CASSIGSSGGNEQFF.

This clonotype was detected only a few times. V and J are TRBV5-1 and TRBJ2-5; TRBD1 aligns across 8 bases. This CDR3 is 14 amino acids long. CDR1 SGHRS and CDR2 YFSETQ come from the germline V gene. J was trimmed by 5 bases and V by 2 bases; bases with no gene match: 5. The CDR3 nucleotides are TGCGCCAGCAGCTTTTCAGGGGGCTATGAGACCCAGTACTTC. Its protein is CASSFSGGYETQYF.

This clonotype was observed a handful of times. CDR3 residues: CSVGETSYGYTF. The CDR3 coding sequence is TGCAGCGTTGGAGAAACCTCCTATGGCTACACCTTC. The V call is TRBV29-1, the J call TRBJ1-2; D not resolved. The CDR3 has 12 amino acids. Germline V gives CDR1 SQVTM, CDR2 ANQGSEA. The ends were cut back, 4 bases at V and 4 bases at J, with 10 bases in the middle.

V and J are TRBV27 and TRBJ1-2, with 10 bases that match TRBD1. CDR1 and CDR2 (germline): MNHEY, SMNVEV (reference sequence). The CDR3 is made up of 15 amino acids. J gave up 7 bases and V 5 bases, and 10 bases lay outside the gene matches. CDR3 in amino acids: CASSGSGTGEAGYTF. CDR3 nucleotide sequence: TGTGCCAGCAGTGGATCCGGGACAGGGGAGGCTGGCTACACCTTC.

The rearrangement joins TRBV4-2 to TRBJ1-5; no reliable D call. The CDR3 consists of 13 residues. Per germline, CDR1 LGHNA and CDR2 YNFKEQ. V shed 0 bases and J shed 9 bases, with 9 bases lying between them. CDR3 sequence (DNA): TGTGCCAGCAGCCAAGATTACGTTCGGCCCCAGCATTTT. Protein sequence: CASSQDYVRPQHF.

The chain is built from TRBV7-9 and TRBJ2-1; D ambiguous. The end of the DNA fits TRBJ2-7 better, so the J call may be wrong. The germline V gene encodes CDR1 SEHNR and CDR2 FQNEAQ (reference sequence). The CDR3 loop spans 14 amino acids. Here the CDR3 DNA reads TGTGCCAGCAGCGTGGGGTCTCCCTACAATGAGCAGTACTTC. Translated: CASSVGSPYNEQYF.

The chain links TRBV7-9 to TRBJ2-1, with 10 bases matching TRBD2. The length of the CDR3 is 14 residues. CDR1 SEHNR and CDR2 FQNEAQ come from the germline V gene (reference sequence). With V trimmed by 2 bases and J by 8 bases, 3 bases remained unmatched. As DNA, the CDR3 is TGTGCCAGCAGCTTACTCCTAGCGGGAGATGAGCAGTTCTTC. Its translation is CASSLLLAGDEQFF.

V is TRBV20-1 and J is TRBJ2-3; 10 bases are shared with TRBD2. Germline-derived CDR1 and CDR2 are DFQATT and SNEGSKA (reference sequence). Trimming took 0 bases from V and 5 from J; bases not matched to a gene: 23. The CDR3 length is 21 residues. CDR3 amino acids: CSARDEGELSGGPIMGDTQYF. The CDR3, as DNA: TGCAGTGCTAGAGATGAGGGAGAACTTAGCGGGGGGCCCATCATGGGAGATACGCAGTATTTT.

This clonotype was counted at least ten times. The rearrangement uses TRBV5-1 and TRBJ2-3, with a weak D call TRBD2 (5 bases). Germline loops: CDR1 SGHRS, CDR2 YFSETQ. The CDR3 consists of 14 residues. V lost 3 bases and J lost 5, with 13 bases in between. CDR3 residues: CASSSTSAGDTQYF. Here the CDR3 DNA reads TGCGCCAGCAGCTCCACTAGTGCAGGAGATACGCAGTATTTT.

This clonotype turned up a few times. The chain uses TRBV24-1 and TRBJ2-3, with 7 nucleotides matching TRBD2. Germline CDR1 KGHDR, CDR2 SFDVKD. Unmatched junction bases numbered 8, after V lost 3 bases and J lost 6 bases. The CDR3 is made up of 15 amino acids. CDR3 protein: CATSDGPTSADTQYF. DNA of the CDR3: TGTGCCACCAGTGATGGTCCAACTAGCGCGGATACGCAGTATTTT.

This clonotype showed up just once. The rearrangement uses TRBV30 and TRBJ1-2; no clear D gene. V was pared by 5 bases and J by 8 bases, with 12 bases between. Looked up from germline, CDR1 is GTSNPN and CDR2 is SVGIG (reference sequence). This CDR3 region has 11 residues. CDR3 DNA: TGTGCCTGGGCGGCTAGGTGGGGCTACACCTTC. The encoded protein is CAWAARWGYTF.

V is TRBV20-1 and J is TRBJ2-4; D gene uncertain. Looked up from germline, CDR1 is DFQATT and CDR2 is SNEGSKA (reference sequence). The CDR3 loop spans 13 amino acids. V lost 6 bases to trimming and J lost 4 bases, with 13 bases between them. As DNA, the CDR3 is TGCAGTGCCCCGGTGGTAGCAAAAAACATTCAGTACTTC. Protein sequence: CSAPVVAKNIQYF.

As for this clonotype: This may be a read error, as it is one base from a much larger clone. The chain recombines TRBV28 with TRBJ2-6; D may be TRBD1 (5 bases). Germline V gives CDR1 MDHEN, CDR2 SYDVKM. The CDR3 runs to 13 residues. The CDR3 DNA reads TGTGCCAGCAGTTTTGGTGGGGCCAACGTCCGGACTTTC. Its protein is CASSFGGANVRTF.

There are a few counts of this clonotype. The rearrangement links TRBV7-2 to TRBJ2-3; no firm D call. The CDR3 contains 13 residues. CDR1 SGHTA and CDR2 FQGNSA come from the germline V gene. Trimming removed 5 bases at V and 4 bases at J, with 10 bases between. The CDR3 sequence: CASSPRHPDTQYF. DNA for the CDR3: TGTGCCAGCAGCCCTCGACATCCAGATACGCAGTATTTT.

The chain employs TRBV7-9 and TRBJ2-3; 8 bases are shared with TRBD2. The V gene's germline CDR1 is SEHNR and CDR2 FQNEAQ (reference sequence). The CDR3 has 16 residues. Trimming cost V 3 bases and J 6 bases; bases outside gene matches: 11. The CDR3 is CASSFLAGALRDTQYF. The CDR3, as DNA: TGTGCCAGCAGCTTTCTAGCGGGTGCTCTTCGGGATACGCAGTATTTT.

The chain combines TRBV6-5 with TRBJ1-2; the D gene is possibly TRBD1 (6 bases). Germline assignment: CDR1 MNHEY and CDR2 SVGAGI. V was clipped by 2 bases and J by 0 bases, with 10 bases between them. CDR3 length equals 15 residues. Here the CDR3 DNA reads TGTGCCAGCAGTTACGACAAGGGGGCTAACTATGGCTACACCTTC. It codes for CASSYDKGANYGYTF.

There are a few counts of this clonotype. This chain joins TRBV12-3 or TRBV12-4 and TRBJ2-3; 7 positions match TRBD2. V shed 5 bases, J shed 2 bases, and the junction held 10 bases outside the gene matches. The CDR3 sequence is 16 residues long. CDR3 sequence reads: CASSGPSGWNTDTQYF. CDR3 nucleotide sequence: TGTGCCAGCAGTGGACCTAGCGGATGGAACACAGATACGCAGTATTTT.

The J gene is TRBJ2-1, the V gene TRBV12-3 or TRBV12-4; 9 positions match TRBD2. The CDR3 extends over 19 amino acids. V gave up 3 bases and J gave up 2 bases; unmatched junction bases: 14. CDR3 coding DNA: TGTGCCAGCAGTTTCCTACTGACTAGCGGTCGGGGGACCTACAATGAGCAGTTCTTC. This gives the protein CASSFLLTSGRGTYNEQFF.